The 9 T cell receptor beta chains presented below share a single source sample, sequenced in a study of blood T cells in healthy people across ages. Primed by a sample-barcoded 5' primer and a J-beta primer mix, a second PCR proceeded for about 6 to 12 cycles. A single record per CDR3 protein comes from TCRdb applying MiXCR to the 5' RACE reads. In the table there are 700,000 to 850,000 distinct CDR3 sequences, 40% to 65% of which are singletons. The sequenced sample consisted of blood. All receptors come from a man older than 75 in good health.

The V and J genes are TRBV27 and TRBJ2-7; D gene ambiguous. Germline V gives CDR1 MNHEY, CDR2 SMNVEV (reference sequence). Trimming shortened V by 5 bases and J by 4 bases, and 18 bases separated the two germline ends. This CDR3 is 15 amino acids long. CDR3 region: CASSLRPLAGYEQYF. The CDR3 DNA is TGTGCCAGCAGTCTCAGACCCTTAGCAGGATACGAGCAGTACTTC.

V is TRBV4-1 and J is TRBJ1-1; no definite D call. V lost 0 bases, J lost 6 bases, and 11 bases lay in between. Germline loops: CDR1 MGHRA, CDR2 YSYEKL. CDR3 length: 14 residues. The CDR3 spells CASSQDYARAEAFF. CDR3 DNA: TGCGCCAGCAGCCAAGATTACGCGAGGGCTGAAGCTTTCTTT.

The chain recombines TRBV15 with TRBJ1-5; D is undetermined. Germline loops: CDR1 LNHNV, CDR2 YYDKDF (reference sequence). The CDR3 runs 15 residues. Trimming left V 0 bases short and J 0 bases short, with 6 bases between. Written as DNA, the CDR3 is TGTGCCACCAGCAGAGAACATAATAGCAATCAGCCCCAGCATTTT. Protein product: CATSREHNSNQPQHF.

This chain's CDR3 is CASSQEAVSYEQYF. As DNA, the CDR3 is TGTGCCAGCAGCCAAGAGGCAGTCTCCTACGAGCAGTACTTC. The chain uses TRBV3-1 and TRBJ2-7; D ambiguous. This CDR3 comprises 14 residues. Germline values: CDR1 LGHDT, CDR2 YNNKEL (reference sequence). Between the trimmed V and J ends, which lost 0 bases and 0 bases, there was a span of 6 bases.

Only one count was recorded for this clonotype. The chain combines TRBV28 with TRBJ2-5; possible D gene TRBD1, 6 bases. Matching the DNA end better, TRBJ2-7 makes the J call doubtful. CDR1 and CDR2 (germline): MDHEN, SYDVKM. CDR3 length equals 14 residues. The CDR3 here is CASGAGTRLYEQYF. CDR3 nucleotide sequence: TGTGCCAGCGGAGCCGGGACAAGGTTGTACGAGCAGTACTTC.

This clonotype was detected a few times. The chain combines TRBV20-1 with TRBJ1-5, with a possible D match to TRBD1 (6 bases). Looked up from germline, CDR1 is DFQATT and CDR2 is SNEGSKA (reference sequence). CDR3 length: 14 amino acids. V lost 3 bases to trimming and J lost 7 bases, with 16 bases between them. The chain's CDR3 is CSARRGRGGQPQHF. In DNA, the CDR3 is TGCAGTGCTAGGAGGGGCAGGGGTGGGCAGCCCCAGCATTTT.

The chain uses TRBV20-1 and TRBJ2-7, with a possible D match to TRBD2 (5 bases). Trimming left V 5 bases short and J 3 bases short, with 14 bases between. Germline lookup yields CDR1 DFQATT and CDR2 SNEGSKA (reference sequence). This CDR3 has 13 residues. Written as DNA, the CDR3 is TGCAGTGCTTACGACTACAATGGCTACGAGCAGTACTTC. This codes for CSAYDYNGYEQYF.

This sequence joins TRBV24-1 and TRBJ1-5; 10 bases are a match to TRBD1. CDR1 is KGHDR and CDR2 is SFDVKD in the germline V gene. Trimming at V came to 9 bases and at J to 5 bases, leaving 6 bases not matched to a gene. The CDR3 is 14 residues long. CDR3 sequence (DNA): TGTGCCACCCGAGGGACAGGGGACCATCAGCCCCAGCATTTT. This gives the protein CATRGTGDHQPQHF.

This clonotype was seen more than once but under ten times. V usage is TRBV7-2 and J usage is TRBJ1-1; TRBD1 might be the D (5 bases). Germline V gives CDR1 SGHTA, CDR2 FQGNSA. The CDR3 is 11 residues long. Trimming left V 1 base short and J 11 bases short, with 8 bases between. CDR3 sequence reads: CASSLEAGAFF. The CDR3 DNA sequence: TGTGCCAGCAGCTTAGAGGCAGGGGCTTTCTTT.